This T cell receptor (beta chain) is from a study of cytomegalovirus exposure and HLA in healthy donors. Concerning this clone itself: The antigen is not known. At one of its ends the junction is not consistent with the germline gene, which may arise from a read error.

Study-wide results and limits: DRB1 showed the most TCR associations and HLA-C the fewest in a later analysis, as rates varied by HLA locus. Certain indistinguishable V segments, among them TRBV6-2 and TRBV6-3, were excluded. Being productive about 87% or about 30% of the time was typical of most TCR beta V segments in an earlier analysis.

Amplification used 60 Vbeta primers and 13 Jbeta primers. Measured with immunoSEQ multiplex PCR; TCRdb has only the in-frame clones, and not every one. The table lists over 150,000 clones, 80% of them singletons, with 8% to 10% in the top ten. The CDR3 is made up of 14 amino acids. Per the germline V gene, CDR1 is SGHTA and CDR2 is FQGNSA. Sequencing was performed on PBMCs. This chain links TRBV7-2 with TRBJ2-4; the match to TRBD1 covers 7 bases. This TCR came from a young man in good health and CMV-seropositive. The CDR3 here is CASSLALEGARINF. The CDR3 coding sequence is TGTGCCAGCAGCTTAGCGCTCGAGGGGGCGCGGATTAACTTC.